This T cell receptor (beta chain) was retrieved from a study of cytomegalovirus exposure and HLA in healthy donors. Study-level results: Later analysis demonstrated an association between a missense DCLRE1C variant and TCR beta V- and J-gene trimming. In vitro checks showed that a few CMV-associated chains really do target CMV antigens.

The study ran its PCR with 60 Vbeta and 13 Jbeta primers. Repertoires were generated with immunoSEQ multiplex PCR, while TCRdb's copy carries only in-frame clones and drops some. This table holds about 200,000 clones, roughly 83% found once. Germline loops: CDR1 SGHDT, CDR2 YYEEEE. The length of the CDR3 is 16 residues. V lost 1 base and J lost 3; bases outside the gene matches: 8. This clone is a singleton in its sample. The antigen remains undetermined. The V and J genes are TRBV5-6 and TRBJ1-2; 8 bases agree with TRBD1. Sequencing was done on a sample of PBMCs. The TCR was taken from a male donor in good health and CMV-seropositive. The CDR3 sequence is CASSLIPGQAHYGYTF. CDR3 sequence (DNA): TGTGCCAGCAGCTTGATCCCGGGACAGGCTCACTATGGCTACACCTTC.